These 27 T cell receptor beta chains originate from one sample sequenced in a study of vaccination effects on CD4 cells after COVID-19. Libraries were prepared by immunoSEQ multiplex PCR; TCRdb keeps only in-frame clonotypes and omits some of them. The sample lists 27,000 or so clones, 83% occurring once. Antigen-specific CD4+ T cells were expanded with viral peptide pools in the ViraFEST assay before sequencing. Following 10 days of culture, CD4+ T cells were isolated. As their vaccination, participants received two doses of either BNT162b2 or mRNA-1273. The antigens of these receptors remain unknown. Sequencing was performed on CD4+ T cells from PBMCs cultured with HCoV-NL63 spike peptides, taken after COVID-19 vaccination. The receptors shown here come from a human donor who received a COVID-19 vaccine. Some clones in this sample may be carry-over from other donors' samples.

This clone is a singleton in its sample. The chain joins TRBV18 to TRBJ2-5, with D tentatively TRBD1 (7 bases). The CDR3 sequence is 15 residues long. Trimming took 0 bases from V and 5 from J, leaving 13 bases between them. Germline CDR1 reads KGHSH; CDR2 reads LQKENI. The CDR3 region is CASSPPTGRRETQYF. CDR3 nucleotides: TGTGCCAGCTCACCACCGACAGGGAGGAGGGAGACCCAGTACTTC.

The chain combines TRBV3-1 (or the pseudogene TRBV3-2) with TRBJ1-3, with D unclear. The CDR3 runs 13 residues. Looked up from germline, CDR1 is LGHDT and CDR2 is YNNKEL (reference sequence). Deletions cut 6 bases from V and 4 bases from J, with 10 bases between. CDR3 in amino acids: CASRAWSGNTIYF. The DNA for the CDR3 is TGTGCCAGCAGAGCATGGTCCGGAAACACCATATATTTT.

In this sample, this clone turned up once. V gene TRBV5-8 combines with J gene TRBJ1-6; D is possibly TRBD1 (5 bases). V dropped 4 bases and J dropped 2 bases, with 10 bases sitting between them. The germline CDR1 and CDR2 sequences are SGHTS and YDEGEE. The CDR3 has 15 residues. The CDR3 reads CASSVGTAYNSPLHF. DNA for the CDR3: TGTGCCAGCAGCGTAGGGACGGCCTATAATTCACCCCTCCACTTT.

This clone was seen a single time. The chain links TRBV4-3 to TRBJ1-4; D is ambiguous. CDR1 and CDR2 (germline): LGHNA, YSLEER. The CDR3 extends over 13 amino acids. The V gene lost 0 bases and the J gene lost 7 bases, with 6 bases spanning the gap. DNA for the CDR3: TGCGCCAGCAGCCAAGATATCACTGAAAAACTGTTTTTT. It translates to CASSQDITEKLFF.

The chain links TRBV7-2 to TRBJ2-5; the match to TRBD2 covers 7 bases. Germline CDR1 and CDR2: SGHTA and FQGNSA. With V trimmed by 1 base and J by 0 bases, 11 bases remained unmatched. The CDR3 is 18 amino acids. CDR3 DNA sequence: TGTGCCAGCAGCTTAGGGTTTTCGGGACTAAAGCACCAAGAGACCCAGTACTTC. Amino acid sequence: CASSLGFSGLKHQETQYF. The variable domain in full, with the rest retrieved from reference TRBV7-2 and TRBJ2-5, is GAGVSQSPSNKVTEKGKDVELRCDPISGHTALYWYRQSLGQGLEFLIYFQGNSAPDKSGLPSDRFSAERTGGSVSTLTIQRTQQEDSAVYLCASSLGFSGLKHQETQYFGPGTRLLVL.

In DNA form, the CDR3 reads TGCGCCAGCAGGCACATAGCGGGGGACACAGATACGCAGTATTTT. Translated: CASRHIAGDTDTQYF. The V and J genes are TRBV4-1 and TRBJ2-3, with 9 bases lining up with TRBD2. CDR3 length: 15 residues. Germline V CDR1 and CDR2: MGHRA, YSYEKL. V trimming: 6 bases; J trimming: 2 bases; junction bases outside the gene matches: 6.

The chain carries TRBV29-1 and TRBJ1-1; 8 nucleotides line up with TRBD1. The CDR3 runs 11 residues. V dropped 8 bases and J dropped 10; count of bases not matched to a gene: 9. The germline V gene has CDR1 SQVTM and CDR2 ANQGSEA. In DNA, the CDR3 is TGCAGCCCCTACCAGGGGGCGGGAGCTTTCTTT. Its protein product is CSPYQGAGAFF.

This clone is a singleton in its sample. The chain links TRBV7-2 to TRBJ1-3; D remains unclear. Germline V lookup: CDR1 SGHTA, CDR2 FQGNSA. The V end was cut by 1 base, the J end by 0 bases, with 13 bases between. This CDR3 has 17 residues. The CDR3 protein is CASSLVGIDNSGNTIYF. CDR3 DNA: TGTGCCAGCAGCTTAGTAGGTATTGACAACTCTGGAAACACCATATATTTT.

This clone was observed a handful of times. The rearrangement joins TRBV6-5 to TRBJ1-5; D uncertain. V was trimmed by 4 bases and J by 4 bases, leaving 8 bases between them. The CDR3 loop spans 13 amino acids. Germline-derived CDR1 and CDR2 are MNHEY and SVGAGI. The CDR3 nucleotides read TGTGCCAGCAGTTTAGAGAGGAATCAGCCCCAGCATTTT. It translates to CASSLERNQPQHF.

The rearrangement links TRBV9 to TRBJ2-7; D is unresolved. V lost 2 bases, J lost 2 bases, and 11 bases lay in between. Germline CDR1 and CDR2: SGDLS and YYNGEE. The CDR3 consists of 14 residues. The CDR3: CASSVATPTYEQYV. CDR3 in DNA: TGTGCCAGCAGCGTTGCAACACCAACCTACGAGCAGTACGTC.

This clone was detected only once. The DNA of the CDR3 is TGTGCCAGCAGTAAGCAACAGGGTCCCGAGCAGTACGTC. Its translation is CASSKQQGPEQYV. This chain connects TRBV2 to TRBJ2-7; a weak D match, TRBD1 (6 bases). This CDR3 contains 13 residues. V was trimmed by 5 bases and J by 6 bases, leaving 14 bases between them. The V gene's germline CDR1 is SNHLY and CDR2 FYNNEI.

CDR3 nucleotide sequence: TGTGCCAGCGGACTTTTACAAGGGGCTGCCATATATTTT. This translates into CASGLLQGAAIYF. The genes are TRBV3-1 (or the pseudogene TRBV3-2) and TRBJ1-3, with D tentatively TRBD1 (5 bases). V gave up 8 bases and J gave up 11 bases, with 19 bases separating them. The germline V gene has CDR1 LGHDT and CDR2 YNNKEL (reference sequence). This CDR3 has 13 residues.

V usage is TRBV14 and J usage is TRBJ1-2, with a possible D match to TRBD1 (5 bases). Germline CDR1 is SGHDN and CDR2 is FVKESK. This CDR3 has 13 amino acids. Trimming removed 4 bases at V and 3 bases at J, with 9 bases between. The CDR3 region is CASSPDTDYGYTF. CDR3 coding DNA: TGTGCCAGCAGCCCGGACACAGACTATGGCTACACCTTC.

The CDR3 DNA follows: TGCGCCAGCAGGCCCGGGACAGGGGAGGGGAACGAGCAGTACGTC. Protein product: CASRPGTGEGNEQYV. V gene TRBV5-1 combines with J gene TRBJ2-7; 10 nucleotides line up with TRBD1. CDR3 size: 15 residues. Losses at the gene ends were 5 bases for V and 5 bases for J; bases not matched to a gene: 10. The germline V gene has CDR1 SGHRS and CDR2 YFSETQ.

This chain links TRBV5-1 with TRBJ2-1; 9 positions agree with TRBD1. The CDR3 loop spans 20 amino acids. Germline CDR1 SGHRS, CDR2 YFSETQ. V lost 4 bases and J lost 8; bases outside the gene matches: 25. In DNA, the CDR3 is TGCGCCAGCAGCCCCCCCTCCGGGACAGGGAGGACGGGTGGTAAGGATGAGCAGTTCTTC. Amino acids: CASSPPSGTGRTGGKDEQFF.

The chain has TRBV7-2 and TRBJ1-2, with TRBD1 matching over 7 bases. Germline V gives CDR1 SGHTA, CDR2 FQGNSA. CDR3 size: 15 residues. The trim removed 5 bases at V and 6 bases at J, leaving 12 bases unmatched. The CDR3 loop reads CASSRRQGGSDGYTF. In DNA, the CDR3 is TGTGCCAGCAGCCGGCGACAGGGTGGATCGGATGGCTACACCTTC. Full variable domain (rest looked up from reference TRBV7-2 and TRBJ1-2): GAGVSQSPSNKVTEKGKDVELRCDPISGHTALYWYRQSLGQGLEFLIYFQGNSAPDKSGLPSDRFSAERTGGSVSTLTIQRTQQEDSAVYLCASSRRQGGSDGYTFGSGTRLTVV.

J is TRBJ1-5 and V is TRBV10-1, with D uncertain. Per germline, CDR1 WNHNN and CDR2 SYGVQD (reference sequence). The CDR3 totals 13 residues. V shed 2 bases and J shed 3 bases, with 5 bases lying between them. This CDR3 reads CASSEANNQPQHF. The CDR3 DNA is TGCGCCAGCAGTGAGGCTAACAATCAGCCCCAGCATTTT.

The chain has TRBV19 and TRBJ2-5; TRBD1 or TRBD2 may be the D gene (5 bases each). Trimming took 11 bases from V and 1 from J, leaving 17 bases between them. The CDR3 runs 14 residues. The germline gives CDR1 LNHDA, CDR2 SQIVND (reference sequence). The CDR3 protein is CASNTGTVQETQYF. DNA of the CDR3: TGTGCCTCCAACACTGGGACGGTCCAAGAGACCCAGTACTTC.

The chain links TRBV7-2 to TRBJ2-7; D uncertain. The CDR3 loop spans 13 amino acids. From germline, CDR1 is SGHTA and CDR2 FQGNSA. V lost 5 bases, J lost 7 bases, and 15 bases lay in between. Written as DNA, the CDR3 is TGTGCCAGCAGCCCTCCGGGCTGGGGAGAGCAGTACGTC. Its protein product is CASSPPGWGEQYV.

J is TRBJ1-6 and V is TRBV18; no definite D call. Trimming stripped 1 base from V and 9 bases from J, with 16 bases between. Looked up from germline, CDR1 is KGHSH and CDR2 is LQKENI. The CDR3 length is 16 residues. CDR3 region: CASSPQVGGDSSPLHF. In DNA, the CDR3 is TGTGCCAGCTCACCACAAGTAGGCGGGGATAGTTCACCCCTCCACTTT.

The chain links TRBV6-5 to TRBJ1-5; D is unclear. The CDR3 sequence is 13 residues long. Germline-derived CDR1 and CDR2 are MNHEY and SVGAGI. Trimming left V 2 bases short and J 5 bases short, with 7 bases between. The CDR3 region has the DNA TGTGCCAGCAGTTACACAAGGGATCAGCCCCAGCATTTT. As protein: CASSYTRDQPQHF.

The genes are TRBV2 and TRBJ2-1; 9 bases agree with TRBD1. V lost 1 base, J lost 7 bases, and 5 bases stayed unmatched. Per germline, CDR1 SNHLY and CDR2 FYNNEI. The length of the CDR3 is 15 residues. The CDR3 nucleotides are TGTGCCAGCAGTGAAGGACAGGGGGTATGGAATGAGCAGTTCTTC. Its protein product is CASSEGQGVWNEQFF. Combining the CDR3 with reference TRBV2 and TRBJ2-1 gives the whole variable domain EPEVTQTPSHQVTQMGQEVILRCVPISNHLYFYWYRQILGQKVEFLVSFYNNEISEKSEIFDDQFSVERPDGSNFTLKIRSTKLEDSAMYFCASSEGQGVWNEQFFGPGTRLTVL.

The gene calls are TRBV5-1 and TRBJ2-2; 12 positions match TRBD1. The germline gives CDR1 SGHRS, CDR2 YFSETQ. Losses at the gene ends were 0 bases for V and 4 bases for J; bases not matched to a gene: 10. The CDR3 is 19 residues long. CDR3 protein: CASSLAWGQGARGTGELFF. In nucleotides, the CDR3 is TGCGCCAGCAGCTTGGCCTGGGGACAGGGGGCGCGGGGCACCGGGGAGCTGTTTTTT.

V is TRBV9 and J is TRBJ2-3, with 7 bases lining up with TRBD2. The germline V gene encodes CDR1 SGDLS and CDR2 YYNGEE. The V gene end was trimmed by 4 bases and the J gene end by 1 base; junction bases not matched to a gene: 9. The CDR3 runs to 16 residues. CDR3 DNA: TGTGCCAGCAGCCTCCATGGGGGGGGAGGCACAGATACGCAGTATTTT. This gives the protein CASSLHGGGGTDTQYF.

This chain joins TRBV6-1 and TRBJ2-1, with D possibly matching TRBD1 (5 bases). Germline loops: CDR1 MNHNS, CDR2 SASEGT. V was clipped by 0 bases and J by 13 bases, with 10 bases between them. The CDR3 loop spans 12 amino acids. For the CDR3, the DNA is TGTGCCAGCAGTGAAGCGGGGCAGGTTCAGTTCTTC. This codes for CASSEAGQVQFF.

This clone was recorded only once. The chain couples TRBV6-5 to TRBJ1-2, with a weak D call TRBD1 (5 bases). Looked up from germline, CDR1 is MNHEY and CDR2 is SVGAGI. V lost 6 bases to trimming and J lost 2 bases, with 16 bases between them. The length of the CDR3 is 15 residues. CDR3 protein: CASSFWGRQNYGYTF. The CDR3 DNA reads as TGTGCCAGCAGCTTCTGGGGACGGCAAAACTATGGCTACACCTTC.

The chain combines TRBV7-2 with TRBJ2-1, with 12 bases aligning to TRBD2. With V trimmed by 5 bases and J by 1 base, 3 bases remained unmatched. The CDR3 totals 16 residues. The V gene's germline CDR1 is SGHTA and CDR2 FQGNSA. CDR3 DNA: TGTGCCAGCAGCGGCCTAGCGGGGGGGTCCTACAATGAGCAGTTCTTC. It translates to CASSGLAGGSYNEQFF.